This TCR beta chain was obtained from a study of CD8 T cells in ankylosing spondylitis (TCRdb year 2017). Broadly, across the study: The study profiled T cell receptor beta repertoires in healthy donors and ankylosing spondylitis patients to find disease-linked TCR variants. The full study cohort comprised around 25 ankylosing spondylitis patients and over 95 healthy donors. Samples of peripheral blood were taken, and for ankylosing spondylitis patients, synovial fluid was collected as well. The research as a whole found: The disease-linked clones had a CD8+ phenotype and were found at relatively low frequencies in peripheral blood. Some of the motif variants had been reported before in the synovial fluid and blood of reactive arthritis patients, a finding that suggests common disease-initiation mechanisms. The disease-linked clones were reported to be significantly enriched in matched synovial fluid samples from ankylosing spondylitis patients. Blood from ankylosing spondylitis patients appeared to be characterized by a TCR beta motif composed of eight or nine highly homologous amino acid variants.

This clonotype has a handful of counts. Its binding antigen is unknown. Within one base of it there is no much larger clone, and no base qualities were kept. As encoded in the germline V gene, CDR1 is SGHRS while CDR2 is YFSETQ. The trim is 7 bases for V and 9 bases for J, with a gap of 23 bases between the germline ends. The CDR3 goes from the cysteine to the phenylalanine over 15 residues. The CDR3 DNA has 45 bases and is translated from base 1. Sequenced on an Illumina HiSeq 2500. TCR beta libraries were prepared by quantitative 5'-RACE with molecular barcodes. In the source study's methods: Disease-linked TCR variants were identified with a new computational method built on a probabilistic model of VDJ rearrangement. The public reads were reprocessed in TCRdb via fastp at Q25 and MiXCR, keeping in-frame beta chains. CDR3 protein duplicates are merged, each entry listing the most common genes and DNA. The V and J calls here are based on TCRdb, not the publication. Counted in this sample were 150,000 to 200,000 distinct CDR3 sequences; 10% to 15% of them appeared once. Of the sample, roughly 9.6% falls within the top ten clones.

The rearrangement combines TRBV5-1 with TRBJ2-1, with a tentative D gene TRBD2 over 7 matching bases. Source material: blood, either unsorted or a sorted T cell fraction (not recorded which). This TCR came from a female donor with ankylosing spondylitis or in good health (not recorded which). The DNA reads TGCGCCAGCTCCGACCTCCGAAGGGGGGGCGGTGAGCAGTTCTTC. Translated, this is CASSDLRRGGGEQFF.